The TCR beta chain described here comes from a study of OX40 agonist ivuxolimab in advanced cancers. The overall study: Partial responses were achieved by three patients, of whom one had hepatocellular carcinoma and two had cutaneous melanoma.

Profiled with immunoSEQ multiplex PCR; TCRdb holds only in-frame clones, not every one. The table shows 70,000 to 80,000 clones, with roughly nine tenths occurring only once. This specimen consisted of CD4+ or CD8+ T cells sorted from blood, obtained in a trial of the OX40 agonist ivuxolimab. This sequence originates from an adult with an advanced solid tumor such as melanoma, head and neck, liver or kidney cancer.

This chain's CDR3 is CAWSPKDTQYF. Written as DNA, the CDR3 is TGTGCCTGGAGTCCGAAAGATACGCAGTATTTT. This chain uses TRBV30 with TRBJ2-3; no firm D call. The CDR3 runs 11 residues. Germline V gene lookup returns CDR1 GTSNPN and CDR2 SVGIG (reference sequence). V was trimmed by 2 bases and J by 5 bases, leaving 5 bases between them.